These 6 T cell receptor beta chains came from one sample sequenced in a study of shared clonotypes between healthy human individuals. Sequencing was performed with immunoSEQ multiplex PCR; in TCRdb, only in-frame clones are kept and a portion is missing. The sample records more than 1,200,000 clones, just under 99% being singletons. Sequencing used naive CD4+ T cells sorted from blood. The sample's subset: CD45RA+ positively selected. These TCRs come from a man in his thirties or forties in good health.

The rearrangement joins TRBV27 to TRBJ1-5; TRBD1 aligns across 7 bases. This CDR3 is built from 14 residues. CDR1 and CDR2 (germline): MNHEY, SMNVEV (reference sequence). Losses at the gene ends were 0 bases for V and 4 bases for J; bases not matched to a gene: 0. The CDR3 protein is CASSLSGQNQPQHF. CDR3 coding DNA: TGTGCCAGCAGTTTATCGGGACAGAATCAGCCCCAGCATTTT.

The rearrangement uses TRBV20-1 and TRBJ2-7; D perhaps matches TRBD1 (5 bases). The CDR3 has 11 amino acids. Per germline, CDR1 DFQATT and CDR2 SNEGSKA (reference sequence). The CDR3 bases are TGCAGCGTCGGACATCTCTACGAGCAGTACTTC. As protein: CSVGHLYEQYF.

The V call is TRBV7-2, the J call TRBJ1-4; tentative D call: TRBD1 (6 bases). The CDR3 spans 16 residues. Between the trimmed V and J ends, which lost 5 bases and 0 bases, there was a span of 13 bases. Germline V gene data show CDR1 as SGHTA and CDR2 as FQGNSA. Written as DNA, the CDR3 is TGTGCCAGCAGCGCTTACAGGGCCACAACTAATGAAAAACTGTTTTTT. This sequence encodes CASSAYRATTNEKLFF.

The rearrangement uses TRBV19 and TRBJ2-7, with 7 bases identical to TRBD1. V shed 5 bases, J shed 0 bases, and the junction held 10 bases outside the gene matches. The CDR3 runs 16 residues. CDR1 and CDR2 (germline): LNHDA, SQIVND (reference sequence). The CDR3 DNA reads TGTGCCAGTAGTCGAACAGGGGCACCCAGCTCCTACGAGCAGTACTTC. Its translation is CASSRTGAPSSYEQYF.

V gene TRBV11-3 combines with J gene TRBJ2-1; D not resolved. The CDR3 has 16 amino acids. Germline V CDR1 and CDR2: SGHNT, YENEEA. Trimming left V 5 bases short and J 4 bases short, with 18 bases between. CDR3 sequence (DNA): TGTGCCAGCAGCCTGGTCGGAACTGTCCCGTACAATGAGCAGTTCTTC. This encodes CASSLVGTVPYNEQFF.

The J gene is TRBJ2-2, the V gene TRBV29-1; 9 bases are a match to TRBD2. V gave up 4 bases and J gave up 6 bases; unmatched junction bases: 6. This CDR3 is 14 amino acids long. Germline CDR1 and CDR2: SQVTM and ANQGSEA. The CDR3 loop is CSVGAGGPAGELFF. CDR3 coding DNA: TGCAGCGTTGGGGCGGGAGGGCCAGCCGGGGAGCTGTTTTTT.